Listed below are T cell receptor beta chains from one sample, sequenced in a study of CD8 T cells in Susac syndrome. TCRdb passed the immunoSEQ multiplex PCR reads through MiXCR, listing each CDR3 protein once. The sample records a few hundred thousand distinct CDR3 sequences, 70% to 90% being singletons. The sequenced sample was CD8+ T cells from PBMCs. These receptors all stem from a human donor with multiple sclerosis. The CDR3 runs from the conserved cysteine through the conserved F or W. Each record gives: V gene, D gene, clone size, J gene, CDR3 protein, CDR3 DNA. D genes are given only for firm matches. Clone size is stated in some rows and not others, as once, few, many or a class when expanded.

TRBV6-6	TRBD2	.	TRBJ2-7	CASSLTSFEQYF	TGTGCCAGCAGTTTGACTAGCTTCGAGCAGTACTTC
TRBV11-2	TRBD2	.	TRBJ2-1	CASSFGTSGLNEQFF	TGTGCCAGCAGCTTTGGGACTAGCGGCCTGAATGAGCAGTTCTTC
TRBV13	TRBD1	.	TRBJ2-5	CASSIVRGGRTETQYF	TGTGCCAGCAGCATAGTTCGAGGGGGCCGGACGGAGACCCAGTACTTC
TRBV15	.	once	TRBJ1-5	CATSTGQFQPQHF	TGTGCCACCAGCACCGGGCAGTTCCAGCCCCAGCATTTT
TRBV3-1	.	.	TRBJ1-2	CASSQAATGSGYGYTF	TGTGCCAGCAGCCAAGCCGCTACAGGTTCGGGGTATGGCTACACCTTC
TRBV28	.	.	TRBJ2-3	CASSHPRGGTDTQYF	TGTGCCAGCAGTCACCCCAGGGGGGGGACAGATACGCAGTATTTT
TRBV2	TRBD1	.	TRBJ1-5	CASSEGAGGDQPQHF	TGTGCCAGCAGTGAAGGGGCAGGGGGCGATCAGCCCCAGCATTTT
TRBV19	TRBD1	.	TRBJ1-5	CASIQTRDRATNQPQHF	TGTGCCAGTATACAAACCCGGGACAGGGCAACAAATCAGCCCCAGCATTTT
TRBV4-1	TRBD2	.	TRBJ2-5	CASSHPGTSGKETQYF	TGCGCCAGCAGCCACCCCGGGACTAGCGGGAAAGAGACCCAGTACTTC
TRBV15	.	.	TRBJ2-5	CATSKGPGDGETQYF	TGTGCCACCTCCAAGGGGCCAGGTGACGGAGAGACCCAGTACTTC
TRBV21-1	.	.	TRBJ2-3	CASPQGGSVTQYF	TGTGCCTCCCCCCAGGGGGGGTCAGTTACGCAGTATTTT
TRBV25-1	.	.	TRBJ2-1	CASSIGVSSYNEQFF	TGTGCCAGCAGTATCGGGGTAAGCTCCTACAATGAGCAGTTCTTC
TRBV4-3	.	.	TRBJ2-1	CASSQTRGSYNEQFF	TGCGCCAGCAGCCAAACAAGGGGCAGTTACAATGAGCAGTTCTTC
TRBV6-5	TRBD2	.	TRBJ2-2	CASSYGAGVPGELFF	TGTGCCAGCAGTTACGGCGCGGGAGTCCCCGGGGAGCTGTTTTTT
TRBV29-1	TRBD1	.	TRBJ2-1	CSVGGQVGDNEQFF	TGCAGCGTCGGAGGACAGGTTGGGGACAATGAGCAGTTCTTC
TRBV27	TRBD1	.	TRBJ1-5	CASSPQGDPRNQPQHF	TGTGCCAGCAGTCCCCAGGGGGACCCTCGCAATCAGCCCCAGCATTTT
TRBV12-3/TRBV12-4	.	.	TRBJ2-3	CASLPRGGTDLSDTQYF	TGTGCCAGCTTACCGAGGGGCGGGACCGACCTATCGGATACGCAGTATTTT
TRBV12-5	.	few	TRBJ2-7	CASGLVRGYF	TGTGCTAGTGGTTTGGTAAGAGGGTACTTC
TRBV6-1	.	.	TRBJ2-3	CASSEGEVDWVRDTQYF	TGTGCCAGCAGTGAAGGCGAAGTCGACTGGGTCCGGGATACGCAGTATTTT
TRBV30	.	.	TRBJ2-1	CAWTPRGSYNEQFF	TGTGCCTGGACCCCACGAGGGAGCTACAATGAGCAGTTCTTC
TRBV2	.	.	TRBJ2-2	CASSPQRELFF	TGTGCCAGCAGCCCCCAGCGGGAGCTGTTTTTT
TRBV13	TRBD1	once	TRBJ2-2	CASSFRRTGMVMGELFF	TGTGCCAGCAGCTTCCGCCGGACAGGGATGGTCATGGGGGAGCTGTTTTTT
TRBV18	.	.	TRBJ1-4	CASSPPQSLHLNEKLFF	TGTGCCAGCTCACCACCGCAATCCCTGCATCTTAATGAAAAACTGTTTTTT
TRBV28	.	once	TRBJ1-1	CASSSLGHPNTEAFF	TGTGCCAGCAGTTCCCTAGGACACCCGAACACTGAAGCTTTCTTT
TRBV20-1	.	.	TRBJ2-5	CSARGRSIQETQYF	TGCAGTGCTAGGGGACGGAGCATACAAGAGACCCAGTACTTC
TRBV6-5	.	.	TRBJ1-5	CASSYSEGLQPQHF	TGTGCCAGCAGTTACTCGGAGGGGCTTCAGCCCCAGCATTTT
TRBV4-1	TRBD1	.	TRBJ1-5	CASSHPSRTGSRILNQPQHF	TGCGCCAGCAGCCACCCCTCAAGGACAGGCTCCCGTATACTCAATCAGCCCCAGCATTTT
TRBV7-9	.	.	TRBJ2-5	CASEGWGPRTQYF	TGTGCCAGCGAAGGGTGGGGCCCAAGGACCCAGTACTTC
TRBV10-1	TRBD2	.	TRBJ2-2	CASSEAGSDKEPNTGELFF	TGCGCCAGCAGTGAAGCGGGGTCAGACAAGGAGCCGAACACCGGGGAGCTGTTTTTT
TRBV29-1	.	.	TRBJ2-5	CSGWRGGFGETQYF	TGCAGCGGCTGGAGGGGGGGCTTCGGAGAGACCCAGTACTTC
TRBV2	.	.	TRBJ2-7	CASKSEGEERSYEQYF	TGTGCCAGCAAATCGGAAGGGGAGGAACGGTCCTACGAGCAGTACTTC
TRBV3-1	TRBD1	.	TRBJ1-5	CASSQGTGFLQPQHF	TGTGCCAGCAGCCAAGGGACAGGGTTCCTCCAGCCCCAGCATTTT
TRBV19	.	once	TRBJ2-7	CASSSFGGAAYEQYF	TGTGCCAGTAGTAGCTTCGGGGGAGCCGCCTACGAGCAGTACTTC
TRBV4-3	TRBD1	.	TRBJ2-7	CASSQGGQGYEQYF	TGCGCCAGCAGCCAAGGGGGACAGGGCTACGAGCAGTACTTC
TRBV28	.	.	TRBJ2-7	CASSPPRTANSYEQYF	TGTGCCAGCAGTCCGCCCCGGACAGCCAACTCCTACGAGCAGTACTTT
TRBV28	TRBD1	.	TRBJ1-4	CASRLTQGAAPGKLFF	TGTGCCAGCAGACTGACACAGGGGGCGGCTCCTGGAAAACTGTTTTTT
TRBV15	TRBD1	.	TRBJ2-7	CATSRDVGTGSSEQYF	TGTGCCACCAGCAGAGATGTTGGGACAGGGTCGTCCGAGCAGTACTTC
TRBV20-1	TRBD2	.	TRBJ2-3	CSARDGRESIDTQYF	TGCAGTGCTAGAGATGGGCGGGAGTCGATAGATACGCAGTATTTT
TRBV7-9	.	.	TRBJ2-1	CASSPTSSNEQFF	TGTGCCAGCAGCCCCACCAGTTCTAATGAGCAGTTCTTC
TRBV29-1	.	.	TRBJ2-2	CSVEDPQSNTGELFF	TGCAGCGTTGAAGATCCCCAGTCGAACACCGGGGAGCTGTTTTTT
TRBV12-3/TRBV12-4	.	once	TRBJ2-5	CASSPSGTQETQYF	TGTGCCAGCAGCCCGAGTGGGACCCAAGAGACCCAGTACTTC
TRBV29-1	TRBD1	.	TRBJ2-1	CSGGGQGIYNEQFF	TGCAGCGGTGGGGGACAGGGGATTTACAATGAGCAGTTCTTC
TRBV28	.	.	TRBJ1-5	CASSFRENQPQHF	TGTGCCAGCAGTTTCAGGGAAAATCAGCCCCAGCATTTT
TRBV7-9	TRBD1	.	TRBJ1-4	CASSPRTGDEKLFF	TGTGCCAGCAGCCCGAGGACAGGCGACGAAAAACTGTTTTTT
TRBV12-3/TRBV12-4	.	.	TRBJ2-7	CASCRSANLRNEQYF	TGTGCCAGCTGCCGATCGGCAAACCTTAGGAACGAGCAGTACTTC
TRBV4-1	TRBD1	.	TRBJ2-1	CASSQLGTVDEQFF	TGCGCCAGCAGCCAATTGGGGACAGTCGATGAGCAGTTCTTC
TRBV7-9	TRBD1	.	TRBJ2-7	CASTRQGGEQYF	TGTGCCAGCACCCGACAGGGGGGGGAGCAGTACTTC
TRBV7-3	.	.	TRBJ2-1	CASSSITGNEQFF	TGTGCCAGCAGCTCAATCACGGGCAATGAGCAGTTCTTC
TRBV29-1	.	.	TRBJ2-7	CSVAGDAYEQYF	TGCAGCGTTGCCGGGGATGCCTACGAGCAGTACTTC
TRBV5-6	TRBD2	once	TRBJ2-2	CASSLWASGSPGELFF	TGTGCCAGCAGCTTGTGGGCTAGCGGGAGTCCCGGGGAGCTGTTTTTT
TRBV28	.	.	TRBJ2-7	CASSLGRSEQYF	TGTGCCAGCAGTTTAGGGCGATCCGAGCAGTACTTC
TRBV24-1	TRBD1	.	TRBJ2-1	CATSDPGTENYNEQFF	TGTGCCACCAGTGACCCCGGGACAGAAAATTACAATGAGCAGTTCTTC
TRBV12-3/TRBV12-4	.	.	TRBJ2-1	CASSWGGPNEQFF	TGTGCCAGCAGTTGGGGGGGCCCCAATGAGCAGTTCTTC
TRBV27	.	.	TRBJ2-1	CASRHYNEQFF	TGTGCCAGCAGACATTACAATGAGCAGTTCTTC
TRBV25-1	.	.	TRBJ1-1	CASSEFGPQKAFF	TGTGCCAGCAGTGAATTTGGGCCCCAAAAGGCTTTCTTT
TRBV12-3/TRBV12-4	.	.	TRBJ1-1	CASSSPLPVNTEAFF	TGTGCCAGCAGTTCCCCCCTCCCAGTGAACACTGAAGCTTTCTTT